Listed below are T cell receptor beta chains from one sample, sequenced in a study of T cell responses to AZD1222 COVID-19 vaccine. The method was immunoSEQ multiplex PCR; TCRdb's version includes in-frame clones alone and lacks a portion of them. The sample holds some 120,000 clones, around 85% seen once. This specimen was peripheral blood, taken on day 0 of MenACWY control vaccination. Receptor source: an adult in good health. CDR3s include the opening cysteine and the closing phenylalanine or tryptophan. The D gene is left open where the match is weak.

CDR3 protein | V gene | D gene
CASSSTGGQETQYF | TRBV27 | TRBD1
CASSLGAGGVGNTIYF | TRBV5-1 | TRBD1
CASSNAYLAGSSYNEQFF | TRBV5-4 | TRBD2
CASSLGDLGNQPQHF | TRBV11-2 | NA
CASSFTSGGALYNEQFF | TRBV28 | TRBD2
CASSAGQGEEKLFF | TRBV9 | TRBD1
CASSLAGGFGEAFF | TRBV7-9 | NA
CASSQGFERGGPLYRDTQYF | TRBV3-1/TRBV3-2 | TRBD2
CASSWTDTEAFF | TRBV19 | NA
CASSSLPSGGETQYF | TRBV19 | TRBD2
CASSQRGETGELFF | TRBV3-1/TRBV3-2 | NA
CASSSKGGSTDTQYF | TRBV7-2 | NA
CASSQGLAALPRETQYF | TRBV19 | TRBD2
CSVGRGSGGNEQFF | TRBV29-1 | TRBD1
CASSLLAGSSTDTQYF | TRBV9 | TRBD2
CASSSQGSQPQHF | TRBV28 | NA
CASSLGEGANEKLFF | TRBV7-9 | NA
CASSIPQGLYGYTF | TRBV19 | NA
CASSLTGPQGANVLTF | TRBV7-3 | NA
CATSSGFEAFF | TRBV24-1 | NA
CASSVALAGAGGELFF | TRBV9 | TRBD2
CASSLSSYWKYTF | TRBV13 | NA
CASSPPGAVPYEQYF | TRBV21-1 | NA
CASSGRGANYGYTF | TRBV7-8 | NA
CASSLSGTGSGNQPQHF | TRBV27 | TRBD1
CARFSCSNQPQHF | TRBV5-1 | NA
CASSWTEGTYEQYF | TRBV5-6 | NA
CASSPRRVGLSGNTIYF | TRBV7-2 | NA